One sample yielded the 19 T cell receptor beta chains listed below, sequenced in a study of glioma-infiltrating T cells after dendritic cell vaccination (dated by TCRdb to 2016 to 2017). The library was generated by the immunoSEQ multiplex PCR assay. Here the immuneACCESS table is served through TCRdb, limited to in-frame sequences with V and J called. Missing clones are a known gap in these copies; in checked studies unresolved V genes cover under half, and the rest lacks a known reason. The sample data list fewer than 50,000 clones, and less than 90% of these were observed just once. Over 10% of the sample rests with the top ten. The sequencing used blood, collected before dendritic cell vaccination. The source of these receptors is a human donor with glioblastoma.

The V call is TRBV15, the J call TRBJ2-3; 8 bases match TRBD2. The CDR3 spans 16 residues. The V gene end was trimmed by 5 bases and the J gene end by 2 bases; junction bases not matched to a gene: 9. Germline V lookup: CDR1 LNHNV, CDR2 YYDKDF (reference sequence). The DNA of the CDR3 is TGTGCCACCAGCGGACGACTAGCGCTTAACACAGATACGCAGTATTTT. This sequence encodes CATSGRLALNTDTQYF.

This clone was picked up a small number of times. The chain couples TRBV6-5 to TRBJ1-3; D remains ambiguous. CDR3 length: 15 residues. V gave up 7 bases and J gave up 8 bases, with 21 bases separating them. Germline V gene sequence: CDR1 MNHEY, CDR2 SVGAGI. CDR3 in DNA: TGTGCCAGCATGCGGCGTAGCCGGCACGGGGACACCATATATTTT. Protein: CASMRRSRHGDTIYF.

The V and J genes are TRBV11-2 and TRBJ2-3; 8 nucleotides agree with TRBD2. After removal of 5 bases from V and 4 bases from J, the junction contained 11 bases not matched to a gene. CDR1 is SGHAT and CDR2 is FQNNGV in the germline V gene. The CDR3 has 16 amino acids. The CDR3: CASSPRRGGGPDTQYF. The CDR3 nucleotides read TGTGCCAGCAGCCCCCGGCGGGGCGGGGGGCCAGATACGCAGTATTTT.

V usage is TRBV27 and J usage is TRBJ2-3, with 8 bases identical to TRBD1. The CDR3 sequence is 13 residues long. V gave up 7 bases and J gave up 8 bases; unmatched junction bases: 8. The germline V gene encodes CDR1 MNHEY and CDR2 SMNVEV (reference sequence). The chain's CDR3 is CASTGRGRGTQYF. The DNA of the CDR3 is TGTGCCAGCACGGGCAGGGGGCGCGGTACGCAGTATTTT.

CDR3 sequence (DNA): TGCAGCGTTGAAGGTACTAGGGACAGGGATGAGCAGTTCTTC. Its protein product is CSVEGTRDRDEQFF. The rearrangement joins TRBV29-1 to TRBJ2-1; 9 bases are a match to TRBD1. Germline V CDR1 and CDR2: SQVTM, ANQGSEA. Unmatched junction bases numbered 6, after V lost 1 base and J lost 8 bases. This CDR3 comprises 14 residues.

This clone has only one observation. The V call is TRBV13, the J call TRBJ2-5; D not resolved. The V and J ends lost 5 bases and 2 bases respectively, with 24 bases between them. The CDR3 runs to 18 residues. In germline, CDR1 is PRHDT, CDR2 FYEKMQ (reference sequence). CDR3 sequence reads: CASSLYLATAIKQETQYF. CDR3 sequence (DNA): TGTGCCAGCAGCCTATACCTCGCTACAGCCATTAAACAAGAGACCCAGTACTTC. Drawing the rest from reference TRBV13 and TRBJ2-5, the complete variable domain is AAGVIQSPRHLIKEKRETATLKCYPIPRHDTVYWYQQGPGQDPQFLISFYEKMQSDKGSIPDRFSAQQFSDYHSELNMSSLELGDSALYFCASSLYLATAIKQETQYFGPGTRLLVL.

This rearrangement joins TRBV6-1 to TRBJ1-1, with D unresolved. V lost 1 base to trimming and J lost 1 base, with 16 bases between them. Looked up from germline, CDR1 is MNHNS and CDR2 is SASEGT. CDR3 length equals 17 residues. CDR3: CASSEEGSGSKNTEAFF. As DNA, the CDR3 is TGTGCCAGCAGTGAAGAAGGGAGCGGGTCCAAGAACACTGAAGCTTTCTTT.

CDR3 sequence: CASKEVTAIEQYF. For the CDR3, the DNA is TGTGCCAGCAAGGAGGTTACAGCAATCGAGCAGTACTTC. The chain couples TRBV13 to TRBJ2-7, with D perhaps TRBD2 (5 bases). CDR1 and CDR2 (germline): PRHDT, FYEKMQ (reference sequence). The V end was cut by 7 bases, the J end by 6 bases, with 16 bases between. The CDR3 contains 13 residues.

The chain joins TRBV7-6 to TRBJ2-7; 11 bases are a match to TRBD2. Germline values: CDR1 SGHVS, CDR2 FNYEAQ. This CDR3 region has 16 residues. V gave up 0 bases and J gave up 6 bases; unmatched junction bases: 7. The CDR3 bases are TGTGCCAGCAGCTTAGCTAGTCTAGCGGGAGGTGGCGAGCAGTACTTC. It is translated as CASSLASLAGGGEQYF. Supplemented by reference TRBV7-6 and TRBJ2-7, the full variable domain reads GAGVSQSPRYKVTKRGQDVALRCDPISGHVSLYWYRQALGQGPEFLTYFNYEAQQDKSGLPNDRFSAERPEGSISTLTIQRTEQRDSAMYRCASSLASLAGGGEQYFGPGTRLTVT.

This sequence joins TRBV19 and TRBJ2-3; TRBD1 matches at 10 bases. V was clipped by 4 bases and J by 8 bases; unmatched bases: 12. Germline values: CDR1 LNHDA, CDR2 SQIVND (reference sequence). This CDR3 has 16 residues. CDR3 in amino acids: CASSTRQGALAPTQYF. Here the CDR3 DNA reads TGTGCCAGTAGTACCCGACAGGGGGCGCTTGCCCCTACGCAGTATTTT.

The V gene is TRBV6-6, the J gene TRBJ1-2; 7 bases map to TRBD1. The CDR3 runs 16 residues. The germline V gene has CDR1 MNHNY and CDR2 SVGAGI (reference sequence). The ends lost 2 bases at V and 8 bases at J; junction bases unmatched: 14. The CDR3 sequence: CASSYKGGGGQNGYTF. The CDR3 DNA sequence: TGTGCCAGCAGTTACAAGGGTGGTGGGGGACAGAACGGCTACACCTTC.

The chain links TRBV7-2 to TRBJ2-7; D is uncertain. The CDR3 is made up of 13 amino acids. CDR1 SGHTA and CDR2 FQGNSA come from the germline V gene. Trimming took off 3 bases at V and 2 bases at J, with 8 bases between the two ends. The CDR3 DNA reads TGTGCCAGCAGCTTGGAACGGGCCTACGAGCAGTACTTC. Protein sequence: CASSLERAYEQYF.

This chain links TRBV19 with TRBJ1-1; no clear D gene. V dropped 3 bases and J dropped 4 bases, with 9 bases sitting between them. Per germline, CDR1 LNHDA and CDR2 SQIVND (reference sequence). The CDR3 extends over 13 amino acids. CDR3 DNA sequence: TGTGCCAGTAGTATGGCGGAATTCACTGAAGCTTTCTTT. Translating it yields CASSMAEFTEAFF. Supplemented by reference TRBV19 and TRBJ1-1, the full variable domain reads DGGITQSPKYLFRKEGQNVTLSCEQNLNHDAMYWYRQDPGQGLRLIYYSQIVNDFQKGDIAEGYSVSREKKESFPLTVTSAQKNPTAFYLCASSMAEFTEAFFGQGTRLTVV.

The V gene is TRBV6-5, the J gene TRBJ1-4; unclear D gene. The V end lost 6 bases, the J end lost 0 bases, and 8 bases lay between the germline ends. Looked up from germline, CDR1 is MNHEY and CDR2 is SVGAGI. There are 14 residues in the CDR3. The CDR3 here is CASSPLATNEKLFF. Here the CDR3 DNA reads TGTGCCAGCAGCCCCCTTGCAACTAATGAAAAACTGTTTTTT.

The chain joins TRBV11-3 to TRBJ2-7; weak D call: TRBD2 (6 bases). Trimming removed 5 bases from V and 2 bases from J, with 13 bases in between. CDR3 length: 14 amino acids. Germline V gene data show CDR1 as SGHNT and CDR2 as YENEEA. The DNA for the CDR3 is TGTGCCAGCAGCACTGCTAGCGTAACCTACGAGCAGTACTTC. Its protein is CASSTASVTYEQYF. The full variable domain, rest sourced from reference TRBV11-3 and TRBJ2-7, is EAGVVQSPRYKIIEKKQPVAFWCNPISGHNTLYWYLQNLGQGPELLIRYENEEAVDDSQLPKDRFSAERLKGVDSTLKIQPAELGDSAVYLCASSTASVTYEQYFGPGTRLTVT.

V is TRBV6-1 and J is TRBJ2-7; perhaps TRBD2 as D (5 bases). The CDR3 contains 13 residues. Trimming left V 10 bases short and J 5 bases short, with 18 bases between. Germline V CDR1 and CDR2: MNHNS, SASEGT. The CDR3 region is CATLSGRLNEQYF. The CDR3 bases are TGTGCCACCCTAAGCGGCAGGTTGAACGAGCAGTACTTC.

The chain recombines TRBV23-1 with TRBJ1-5; tentatively, D is TRBD1 (5 bases). TRBV23-1 is marked as an open reading frame, function uncertain. Trimming removed 7 bases at V and 4 bases at J, with 17 bases between. The CDR3 covers 15 residues. CDR3: CASIQGGVGNQPQHF. The CDR3 nucleotides read TGCGCCAGCATCCAAGGAGGGGTAGGAAATCAGCCCCAGCATTTT.

The rearrangement links TRBV7-2 to TRBJ1-2, with 7 positions matching TRBD1. The CDR3 has 18 amino acids. Germline values: CDR1 SGHTA, CDR2 FQGNSA. The trim removed 1 base at V and 5 bases at J, leaving 16 bases unmatched. CDR3 DNA sequence: TGTGCCAGCAGCTTAGAGCCCCGCAGAGGGGGCGCGGGGTATGGCTACACCTTC. This sequence encodes CASSLEPRRGGAGYGYTF.

This chain links TRBV5-1 with TRBJ1-4; no definite D call. Trimming removed 6 bases at V and 6 bases at J, with 15 bases between. The germline V gene has CDR1 SGHRS and CDR2 YFSETQ. CDR3 length equals 14 residues. CDR3 sequence (DNA): TGCGCCAGCACCCTCCAGGCTCCCGATGAAAAACTGTTTTTT. Its translation is CASTLQAPDEKLFF.